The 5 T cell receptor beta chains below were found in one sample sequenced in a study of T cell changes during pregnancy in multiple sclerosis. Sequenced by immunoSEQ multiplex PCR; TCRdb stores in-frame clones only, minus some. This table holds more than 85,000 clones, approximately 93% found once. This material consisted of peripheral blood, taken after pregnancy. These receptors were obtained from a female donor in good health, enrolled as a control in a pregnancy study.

CDR3: CASSQDRSQGAAGNTIYF. The DNA of the CDR3 is TGCGCCAGCAGCCAAGATCGATCCCAGGGGGCCGCTGGAAACACCATATATTTT. This chain connects TRBV4-1 to TRBJ1-3; 8 bases line up with TRBD1. In germline, CDR1 is MGHRA, CDR2 YSYEKL. The CDR3 contains 18 residues. V dropped 0 bases and J dropped 2; count of bases not matched to a gene: 9.

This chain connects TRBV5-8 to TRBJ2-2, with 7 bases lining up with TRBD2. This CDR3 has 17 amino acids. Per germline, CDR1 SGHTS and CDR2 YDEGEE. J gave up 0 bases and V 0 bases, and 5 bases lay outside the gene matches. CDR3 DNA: TGTGCCAGCAGCTTGGGAGTAAGCGGGACGAACACCGGGGAGCTGTTTTTT. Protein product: CASSLGVSGTNTGELFF.

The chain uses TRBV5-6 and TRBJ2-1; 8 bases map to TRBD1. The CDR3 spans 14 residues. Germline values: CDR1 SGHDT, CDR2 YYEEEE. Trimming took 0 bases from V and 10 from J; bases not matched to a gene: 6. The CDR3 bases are TGTGCCAGCAGCTTGGGTGACAGGGGTAGGGAGCAGTTCTTC. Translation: CASSLGDRGREQFF.

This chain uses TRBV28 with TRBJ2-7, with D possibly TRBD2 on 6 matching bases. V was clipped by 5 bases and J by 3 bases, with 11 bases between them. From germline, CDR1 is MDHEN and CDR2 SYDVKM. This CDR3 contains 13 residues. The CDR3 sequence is CASSRGEVYEQYF. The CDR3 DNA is TGTGCCAGCAGTAGAGGGGAGGTCTACGAGCAGTACTTC.

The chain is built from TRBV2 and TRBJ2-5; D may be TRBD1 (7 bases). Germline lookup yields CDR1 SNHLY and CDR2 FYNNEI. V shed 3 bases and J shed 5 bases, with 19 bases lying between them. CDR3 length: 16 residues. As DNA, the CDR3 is TGTGCCAGCAGTGACGGCGCGCCAGGGGGAGGCGAGACCCAGTACTTC. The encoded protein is CASSDGAPGGGETQYF.